The 10 T cell receptor beta chains below were found in one sample sequenced in a study of human T cells and chemical hapten exposure (dated by TCRdb to about 2021). Libraries were built with RACE. Instrument used: NextSeq 500. TCRdb redid the processing of the public reads, applying fastp at Q25 and MiXCR, and retained in-frame beta chains. Rows merge per CDR3 protein into single entries with the most common DNA and genes. The sample contains 300,000 to 450,000 distinct CDR3 sequences, approximately 5.1% of them found a single time. The ten largest make up around 2.3% of the sample. The sample's time point label, in plain terms: patch test 1, 2 weeks after DPC sensitization. What this sample's treatment or condition label stands for: therapeutic diphenylcyclopropenone sensitization with weekly scalp DPC. The sequencing here drew on whole blood, taken in connection with sensitization to the hapten diphenylcyclopropenone (DPC). The source of these receptors is a woman aged 45-60 years with alopecia areata. Some clones in this sample may be carry-over from other donors' samples.

This chain connects TRBV28 to TRBJ2-7; 7 bases map to TRBD2. Looked up from germline, CDR1 is MDHEN and CDR2 is SYDVKM. The CDR3 totals 15 residues. The ends lost 7 bases at V and 0 bases at J; junction bases unmatched: 9. The CDR3 reads CASTIGGGSSYEQYF. DNA for the CDR3: TGTGCCAGCACCATCGGCGGCGGGAGCTCCTACGAGCAGTACTTC.

There are many counts of this clonotype. V is TRBV11-2 and J is TRBJ2-1; no reliable D call. V was trimmed by 5 bases and J by 0 bases, leaving 17 bases between them. Germline V gene sequence: CDR1 SGHAT, CDR2 FQNNGV. This CDR3 comprises 17 residues. CDR3 coding DNA: TGTGCCAGCAGCCCTCTGTTCGGGTATAGCTCCTACAATGAGCAGTTCTTC. Its protein is CASSPLFGYSSYNEQFF. Full variable domain (rest looked up from reference TRBV11-2 and TRBJ2-1): EAGVAQSPRYKIIEKRQSVAFWCNPISGHATLYWYQQILGQGPKLLIQFQNNGVVDDSQLPKDRFSAERLKGVDSTLKIQPAKLEDSAVYLCASSPLFGYSSYNEQFFGPGTRLTVL.

This clonotype was detected many times. The J gene is TRBJ2-1, the V gene TRBV7-6, with 8 bases identical to TRBD1. Trimming at V came to 2 bases and at J to 10 bases, leaving 13 bases not matched to a gene. The CDR3 is 16 amino acids. The germline V gene encodes CDR1 SGHVS and CDR2 FNYEAQ. This CDR3 is CASSLPRDRSAKEQFF. For the CDR3, the DNA is TGTGCCAGCAGCTTACCCCGGGACAGGTCCGCCAAGGAGCAGTTCTTC.

This clonotype was counted at least ten times. The genes are TRBV28 and TRBJ2-5; no firm D call. V lost 6 bases, J lost 4 bases, and 12 bases lay in between. This CDR3 contains 13 residues. Looked up from germline, CDR1 is MDHEN and CDR2 is SYDVKM. The CDR3 nucleotides are TGTGCCAGCAGCCCTTTAAGTTTAGAGACCCAGTACTTC. It encodes CASSPLSLETQYF. The complete variable domain, with remaining parts taken from reference TRBV28 and TRBJ2-5, reads DVKVTQSSRYLVKRTGEKVFLECVQDMDHENMFWYRQDPGLGLRLIYFSYDVKMKEKGDIPEGYSVSREKKERFSLILESASTNQTSMYLCASSPLSLETQYFGPGTRLLVL.

The chain employs TRBV20-1 and TRBJ1-1; weak D call: TRBD1 (6 bases). The CDR3 is made up of 13 amino acids. V was shortened by 7 bases and J by 5 bases, with 17 bases between the two germline ends. Germline V gene sequence: CDR1 DFQATT, CDR2 SNEGSKA (reference sequence). The CDR3 loop is CSVLGGAETEAFF. DNA of the CDR3: TGCAGTGTCCTAGGGGGGGCTGAGACTGAAGCTTTCTTT.

The chain employs TRBV4-2 and TRBJ2-3; D not resolved. Germline values: CDR1 LGHNA, CDR2 YNFKEQ. CDR3 length equals 15 residues. Trimming took off 0 bases at V and 0 bases at J, with 7 bases between the two ends. CDR3 DNA sequence: TGTGCCAGCAGCCAAGAGTCTTATAGCACAGATACGCAGTATTTT. It is translated as CASSQESYSTDTQYF.

The rearrangement joins TRBV15 to TRBJ1-5; D not certain. V lost 3 bases, J lost 0 bases, and 6 bases lay in between. Germline V gives CDR1 LNHNV, CDR2 YYDKDF (reference sequence). This CDR3 spans 14 amino acids. The CDR3 region is CATSRGYSNQPQHF. In DNA form, the CDR3 reads TGTGCCACCAGCAGGGGGTATAGCAATCAGCCCCAGCATTTT. The entire variable domain, with the rest obtained from reference TRBV15 and TRBJ1-5, is as follows: DAMVIQNPRYQVTQFGKPVTLSCSQTLNHNVMYWYQQKSSQAPKLLFHYYDKDFNNEADTPDNFQSRRPNTSFCFLDIRSPGLGDTAMYLCATSRGYSNQPQHFGDGTRLSIL.

This clonotype was counted at least ten times. The J gene is TRBJ2-3, the V gene TRBV20-1, with D possibly being TRBD2 (7 bases). Germline CDR1 DFQATT, CDR2 SNEGSKA (reference sequence). V lost 1 base and J 4 bases, leaving 9 bases between the germline ends. CDR3 length equals 13 residues. CDR3 residues: CSARGGGPDTQYF. The CDR3 nucleotides are TGCAGTGCTAGAGGGGGGGGCCCAGATACGCAGTATTTT.

Only a few counts were recorded for this clonotype. V and J are TRBV12-3 or TRBV12-4 and TRBJ1-3; no clear D. The CDR3 has 13 residues. The V end was cut by 5 bases, the J end by 6 bases, with 11 bases between. CDR3 residues: CASSPSNENTIYF. The CDR3 nucleotides are TGTGCCAGCAGTCCCTCCAACGAAAACACCATATATTTT.

The chain uses TRBV6-5 and TRBJ1-6, with no clear D. The CDR3 is made up of 14 amino acids. Germline V lookup: CDR1 MNHEY, CDR2 SVGAGI. Trimming took 6 bases from V and 2 from J, leaving 8 bases between them. CDR3 bases: TGTGCCAGCAGCGGGAACGCCTATAATTCACCCCTCCACTTT. Residues: CASSGNAYNSPLHF.